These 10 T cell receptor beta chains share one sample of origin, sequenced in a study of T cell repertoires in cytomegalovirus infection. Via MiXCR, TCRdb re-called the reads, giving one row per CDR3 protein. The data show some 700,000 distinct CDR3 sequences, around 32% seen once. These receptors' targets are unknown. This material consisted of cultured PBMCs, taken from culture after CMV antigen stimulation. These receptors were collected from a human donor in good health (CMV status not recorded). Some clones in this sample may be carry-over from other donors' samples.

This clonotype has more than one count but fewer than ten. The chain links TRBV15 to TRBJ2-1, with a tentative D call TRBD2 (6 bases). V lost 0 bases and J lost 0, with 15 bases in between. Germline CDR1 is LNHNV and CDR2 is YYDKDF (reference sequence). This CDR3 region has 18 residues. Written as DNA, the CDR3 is TGTGCCACCAGCAGAGATCCCCCTAGCGTACCCTCCTACAATGAGCAGTTCTTC. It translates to CATSRDPPSVPSYNEQFF.

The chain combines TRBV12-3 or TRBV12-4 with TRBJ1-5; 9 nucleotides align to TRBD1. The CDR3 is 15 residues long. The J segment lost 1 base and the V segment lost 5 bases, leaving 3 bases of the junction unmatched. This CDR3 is CASSGQGNSNQPQHF. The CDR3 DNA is TGTGCCAGCAGTGGACAGGGGAACAGCAATCAGCCCCAGCATTTT.

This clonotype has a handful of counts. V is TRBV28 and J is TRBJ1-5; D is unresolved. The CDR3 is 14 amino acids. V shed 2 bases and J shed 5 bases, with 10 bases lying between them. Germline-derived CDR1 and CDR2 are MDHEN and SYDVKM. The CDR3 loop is CASSLKNSDQPQHF. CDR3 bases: TGTGCCAGCAGTTTAAAAAACAGCGATCAGCCCCAGCATTTT.

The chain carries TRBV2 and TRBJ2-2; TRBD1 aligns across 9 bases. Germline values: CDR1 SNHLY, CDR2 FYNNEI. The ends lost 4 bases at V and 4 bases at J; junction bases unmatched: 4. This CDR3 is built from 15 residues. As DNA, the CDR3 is TGTGCCAGCAGTGCTACAGGGGGCGTCACCGGGGAGCTGTTTTTT. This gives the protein CASSATGGVTGELFF.

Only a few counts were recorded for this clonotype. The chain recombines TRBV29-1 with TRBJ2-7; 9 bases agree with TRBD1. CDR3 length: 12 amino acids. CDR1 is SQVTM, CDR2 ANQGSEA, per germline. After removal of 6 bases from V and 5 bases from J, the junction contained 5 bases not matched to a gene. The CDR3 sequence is CSVPGQGNEQYF. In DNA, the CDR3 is TGCAGCGTCCCGGGACAGGGAAACGAGCAGTACTTC.

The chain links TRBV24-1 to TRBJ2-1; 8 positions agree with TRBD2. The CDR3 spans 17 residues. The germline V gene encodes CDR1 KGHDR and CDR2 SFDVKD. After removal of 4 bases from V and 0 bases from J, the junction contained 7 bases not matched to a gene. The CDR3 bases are TGTGCCACCAGTGACCCAAGGGCGGGAGGCTCCTACAATGAGCAGTTCTTC. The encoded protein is CATSDPRAGGSYNEQFF.

The CDR3 DNA is TGTGCCAGTAGTCCAGCCGGGGCGCCGGACTACGAGCAGTACTTC. It translates to CASSPAGAPDYEQYF. This rearrangement joins TRBV19 to TRBJ2-7, with D possibly called TRBD1 or TRBD2 (5 bases each). The germline V and J ends were trimmed by 5 bases and 3 bases, with 17 bases remaining between them. Germline V lookup: CDR1 LNHDA, CDR2 SQIVND (reference sequence). The CDR3 runs 15 residues.

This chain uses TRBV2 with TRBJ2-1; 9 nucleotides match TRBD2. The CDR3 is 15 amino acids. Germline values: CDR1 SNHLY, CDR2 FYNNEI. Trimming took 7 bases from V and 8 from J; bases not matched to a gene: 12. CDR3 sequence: CASTFGRGGRDEQFF. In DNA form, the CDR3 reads TGTGCCAGCACCTTTGGGCGGGGGGGCCGAGATGAGCAGTTCTTC.

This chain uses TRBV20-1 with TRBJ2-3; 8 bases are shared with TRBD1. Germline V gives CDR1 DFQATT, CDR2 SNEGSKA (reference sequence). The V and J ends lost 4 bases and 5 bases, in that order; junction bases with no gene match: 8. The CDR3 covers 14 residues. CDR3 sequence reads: CSATQGARGDTQYF. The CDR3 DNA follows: TGCAGTGCTACCCAGGGGGCCCGCGGAGATACGCAGTATTTT.

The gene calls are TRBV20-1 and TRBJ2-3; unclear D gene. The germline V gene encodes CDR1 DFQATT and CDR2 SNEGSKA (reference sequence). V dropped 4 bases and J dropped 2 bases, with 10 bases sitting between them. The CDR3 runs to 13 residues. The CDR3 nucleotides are TGCAGTGCTATTCGGCTCCCCACAGATACGCAGTATTTT. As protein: CSAIRLPTDTQYF.